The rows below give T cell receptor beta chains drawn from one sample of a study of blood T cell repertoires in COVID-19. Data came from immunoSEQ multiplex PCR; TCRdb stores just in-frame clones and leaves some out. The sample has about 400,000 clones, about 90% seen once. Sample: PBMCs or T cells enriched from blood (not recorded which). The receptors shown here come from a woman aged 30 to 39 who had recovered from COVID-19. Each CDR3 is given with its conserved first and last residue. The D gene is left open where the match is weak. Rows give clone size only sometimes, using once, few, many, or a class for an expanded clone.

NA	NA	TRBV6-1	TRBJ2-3	CASSEAVGGPWADTQYF	TGTGCCAGCAGTGAAGCAGTGGGGGGGCCTTGGGCAGATACGCAGTATTTT
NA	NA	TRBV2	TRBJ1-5	CASSSTRGQPQHF	TGTGCCAGCAGTAGCACTAGGGGGCAGCCCCAGCATTTT
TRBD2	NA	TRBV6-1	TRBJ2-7	CASSDPGGRDEQYF	TGTGCCAGCAGTGACCCGGGGGGGAGGGACGAGCAGTACTTC
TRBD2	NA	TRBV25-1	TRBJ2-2	CASGKASGSRHTGELFF	TGTGCCAGCGGAAAGGCTAGCGGATCTCGCCACACCGGGGAGCTGTTTTTT
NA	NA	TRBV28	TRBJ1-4	CASSKQGSLNEKLFF	TGTGCCAGCAGTAAACAGGGTTCCCTTAATGAAAAACTGTTTTTT
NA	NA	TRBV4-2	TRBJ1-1	CASSQDQTVNTEAFF	TGTGCCAGCAGCCAAGACCAGACAGTGAACACTGAAGCTTTCTTT
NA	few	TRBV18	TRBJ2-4	CASSPPVCRYF	TGTGCCAGCTCACCACCCGTCTGTCGGTACTTC
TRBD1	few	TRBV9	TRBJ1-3	CASSLSGTGGLGLAGNTIYF	TGTGCCAGCAGCCTATCTGGGACAGGGGGCCTGGGTCTAGCTGGAAACACCATATATTTT
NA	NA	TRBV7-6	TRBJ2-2	CASSLKAGATGELFF	TGTGCCAGCAGCTTAAAAGCAGGGGCGACCGGGGAGCTGTTTTTT
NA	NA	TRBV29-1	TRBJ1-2	CSVEKRVPSPGYGYTF	TGCAGCGTTGAAAAACGGGTTCCGAGCCCGGGCTATGGCTACACCTTC
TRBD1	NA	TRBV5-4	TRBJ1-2	CASSPWTGDYGYTF	TGTGCCAGCAGCCCATGGACAGGGGACTATGGCTACACCTTC
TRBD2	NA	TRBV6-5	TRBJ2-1	CASSSRGSNEQFF	TGTGCCAGCAGTTCACGCGGGAGCAATGAGCAGTTCTTC
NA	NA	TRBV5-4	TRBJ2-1	CASSPAELSYNEQFF	TGTGCCAGCAGCCCCGCGGAGCTTAGCTACAATGAGCAGTTCTTC
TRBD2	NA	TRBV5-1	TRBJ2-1	CASSPLSGSEQFF	TGCGCCAGCAGCCCACTTAGCGGGAGTGAGCAGTTCTTC
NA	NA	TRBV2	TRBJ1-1	CASSYTEAFF	TGTGCCAGCAGTTATACTGAAGCTTTCTTT
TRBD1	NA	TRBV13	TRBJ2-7	CASSIRQGAYEQYF	TGTGCCAGCAGCATCCGACAGGGAGCCTACGAGCAGTACTTC
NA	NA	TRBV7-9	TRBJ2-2	CASSLGDREDTGELFF	TGTGCCAGCAGCTTGGGAGACAGGGAGGACACCGGGGAGCTGTTTTTT
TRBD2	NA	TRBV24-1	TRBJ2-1	CATSDSLAGEYNEQFF	TGTGCCACCAGTGATAGCCTAGCGGGGGAGTACAATGAGCAGTTCTTC
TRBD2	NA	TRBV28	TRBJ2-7	CATLGSGSYEQYF	TGTGCCACCCTTGGTAGCGGGAGTTACGAGCAGTACTTC
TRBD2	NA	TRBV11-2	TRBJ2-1	CASSGTSGGSSYNEQFF	TGTGCCAGCAGCGGGACTAGCGGGGGGAGCTCCTACAATGAGCAGTTCTTC
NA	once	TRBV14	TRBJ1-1	CASSQEGGHFTGTEAFF	TGTGCCAGCAGCCAAGAAGGGGGACACTTCACGGGGACTGAAGCTTTCTTT
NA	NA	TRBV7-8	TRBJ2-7	CASSRDWGLEQYF	TGTGCCAGCAGCCGGGACTGGGGTTTGGAGCAGTACTTC
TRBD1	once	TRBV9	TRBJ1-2	CASTERDRGWNGYTF	TGTGCCAGCACCGAGAGGGACAGGGGGTGGAATGGCTACACCTTC
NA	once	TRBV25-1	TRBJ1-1	CASGGTEAFF	TGTGCCTCCGGGGGCACTGAAGCTTTCTTT
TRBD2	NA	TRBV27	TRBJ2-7	CASRPGLAGYEQYF	TGTGCCAGCAGACCGGGACTAGCGGGTTACGAGCAGTACTTC
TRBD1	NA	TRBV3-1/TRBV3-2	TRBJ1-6	CASSQDTTGMYSPLHF	TGTGCCAGCAGCCAAGACACGACAGGGATGTATTCACCCCTCCACTTT
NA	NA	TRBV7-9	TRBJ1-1	CASSPTTRRNTEAFF	TGTGCCAGCAGCCCAACGACACGGCGAAACACTGAAGCTTTCTTT
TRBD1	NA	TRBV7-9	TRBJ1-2	CASSLVGSGGGPNYGYTF	TGTGCCAGCAGCTTAGTCGGTTCAGGGGGTGGCCCTAACTATGGCTACACCTTC
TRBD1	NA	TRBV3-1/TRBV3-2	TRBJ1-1	CASSPDRERGAFF	TGTGCCAGCAGCCCCGACAGGGAGAGAGGCGCTTTCTTT
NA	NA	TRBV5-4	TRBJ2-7	CASSSDGYEQYF	TGTGCCAGCAGCTCCGACGGGTACGAGCAGTACTTC
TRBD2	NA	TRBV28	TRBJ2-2	CASDYGGGPNTGELFF	TGTGCCAGTGACTATGGCGGGGGGCCGAACACCGGGGAGCTGTTTTTT
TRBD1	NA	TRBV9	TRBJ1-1	CASSGTGTTEAFF	TGTGCCAGCAGCGGGACAGGGACCACTGAAGCTTTCTTT
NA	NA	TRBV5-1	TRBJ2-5	CASSFRGGRQETQYF	TGCGCCAGCAGCTTTCGCGGGGGCCGGCAAGAGACCCAGTACTTC
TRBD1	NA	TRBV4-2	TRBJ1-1	CASSRGTGPTEAFF	TGTGCCAGCAGCCGAGGGACAGGGCCCACTGAAGCTTTCTTT
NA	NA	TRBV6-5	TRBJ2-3	CASSYSTGSTDTQYF	TGTGCCAGCAGTTACTCGACCGGGAGCACAGATACGCAGTATTTT
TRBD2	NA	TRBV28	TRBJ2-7	CASSLLAGGVSYEQYF	TGTGCCAGCAGCTTACTAGCGGGAGGGGTCTCCTACGAGCAGTACTTC